Detailed here is one T cell receptor (beta chain). No antigen is known for it. 60 Vbeta and 13 Jbeta primers were used in PCR. The method was immunoSEQ multiplex PCR; TCRdb's version includes in-frame clones alone and lacks a portion of them. The data contain about 160,000 clones, 60% to 80% of them singletons. This specimen belongs to a study of cytomegalovirus exposure and HLA in healthy donors. The study's findings and limits: Immune exposure data for these donors was limited to CMV serostatus. Among the most significant clusters, several appeared linked to common viral pathogens in a later analysis.

V was pared by 6 bases and J by 5 bases, with 20 bases between. Germline CDR1 and CDR2: MDHEN and SYDVKM. This CDR3 region has 16 residues. The TCR sequence derives from a woman aged 45-59 years in good health and CMV-seropositive. The rearrangement uses TRBV28 and TRBJ1-5, with a weak D call TRBD1 (6 bases). The sample was PBMCs. The CDR3 here is CASRSRVGGAYQPQHF. In nucleotides, the CDR3 is TGTGCCAGCAGATCCCGGGTTGGGGGCGCTTATCAGCCCCAGCATTTT.